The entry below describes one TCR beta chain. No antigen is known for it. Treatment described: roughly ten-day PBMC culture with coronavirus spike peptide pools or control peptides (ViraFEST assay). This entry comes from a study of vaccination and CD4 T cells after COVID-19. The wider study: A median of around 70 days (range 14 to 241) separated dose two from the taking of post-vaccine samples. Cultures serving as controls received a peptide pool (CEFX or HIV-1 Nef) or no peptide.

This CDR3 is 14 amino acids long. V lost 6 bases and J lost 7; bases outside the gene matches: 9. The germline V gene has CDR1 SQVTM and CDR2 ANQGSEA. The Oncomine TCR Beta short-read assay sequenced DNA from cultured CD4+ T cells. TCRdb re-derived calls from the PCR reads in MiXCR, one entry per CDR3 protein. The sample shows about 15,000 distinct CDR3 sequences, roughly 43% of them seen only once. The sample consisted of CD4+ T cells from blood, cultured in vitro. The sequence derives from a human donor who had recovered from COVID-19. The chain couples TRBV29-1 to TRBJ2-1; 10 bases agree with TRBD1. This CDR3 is CSVADRGRVNEQFF. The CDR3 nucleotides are TGCAGCGTGGCAGACAGGGGGCGAGTTAATGAGCAGTTCTTC.